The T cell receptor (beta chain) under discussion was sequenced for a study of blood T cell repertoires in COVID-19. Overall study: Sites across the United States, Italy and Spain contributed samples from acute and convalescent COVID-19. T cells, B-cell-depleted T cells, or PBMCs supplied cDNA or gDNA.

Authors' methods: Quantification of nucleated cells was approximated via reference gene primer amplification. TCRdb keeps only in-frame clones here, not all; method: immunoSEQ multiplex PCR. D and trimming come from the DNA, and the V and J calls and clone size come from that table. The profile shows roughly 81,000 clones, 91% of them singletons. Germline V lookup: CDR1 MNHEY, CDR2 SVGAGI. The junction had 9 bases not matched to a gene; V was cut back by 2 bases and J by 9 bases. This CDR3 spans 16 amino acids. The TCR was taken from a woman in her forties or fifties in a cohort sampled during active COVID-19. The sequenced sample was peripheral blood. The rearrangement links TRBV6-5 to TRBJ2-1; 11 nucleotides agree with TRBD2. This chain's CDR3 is CASSYPIAGGSVEQFF. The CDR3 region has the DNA TGTGCCAGCAGTTACCCGATAGCGGGGGGGTCTGTTGAGCAGTTCTTC.